This T cell receptor (beta chain) is from a study of T cells after yellow fever vaccination (dated by TCRdb to the late 2010s). In terms of the full investigation: The SMART-Seq v4 Ultra Low Input RNA kit was used to prepare libraries from fractions with low cell numbers. Bulk PBMC replicates and cell subsets were isolated from blood drawn at multiple timepoints before and after both primary and secondary immunization. Bulk TCR alpha and beta repertoires were sequenced longitudinally to track T-cell clones before and after primary and booster YFV17D yellow fever vaccination. Two healthy male donors made up the cohort, one aged 18 to 29 years and the other aged 30 to 39 years.

Relative to germline, V is missing 1 base and J is missing 0 bases, with 4 bases of the junction outside any gene match. Reading from cysteine to phenylalanine, the CDR3 counts 16 amino acids. This entry keeps only the CDR3 DNA: 48 bases, framed from base 1. As encoded in the germline V gene, CDR1 is SGHAT while CDR2 is FQNNGV. The treatment or condition label, read with the paper, signifies: live attenuated yellow fever vaccine strain. A standard Ficoll-Paque protocol was used to isolate PBMCs from peripheral blood. Dynabeads CD4 and CD8 positive selection kits were used to isolate the CD4 and CD8 T-cell fractions. TriZol was used to extract RNA from bulk PBMCs, from CD4 and CD8 fractions, and from dextramer-positive and dextramer-negative fractions. With respect to this clonotype: The antigen it recognizes is unknown. There are no base qualities to consult, and no much larger clone falls within one base.

Sequencer: Illumina NovaSeq 6000. TCR cDNA was made using 5'RACE template switching, a step that added a universal primer site and unique molecular identifiers. Priming of cDNA synthesis was performed from both the TCR alpha and TCR beta constant segments. Library amplification involved two PCR steps, and the second step added sample barcodes and sequencing adapters. Libraries were sequenced on Illumina HiSeq 2500 (2x100 bp) or NovaSeq (2x150 bp). Processing in the source paper ran as follows. MIGEC handled demultiplexing of reads and collapsing into UMI consensus sequences, while MiXCR performed V(D)J alignment. Vaccine-responding clonotypes were identified with edgeR using replicate PBMC samples, with FDR below 0.01 and a log2 fold change above 5 up to day 15 being required. CD4 or CD8 identity was assigned to each bulk clonotype according to whether the clonotype was present at higher abundance in the sequenced CD4 repertoire or the sequenced CD8 repertoire. TCRdb reprocessed the public reads (quality trimming at Q25 with fastp, clone calling with MiXCR) and kept in-frame beta chains. Each CDR3 protein appears once, grouped with its most common genes and DNA. These V and J calls are TCRdb output, not the study's own analysis. The sample records some 260,000 distinct CDR3 sequences, about 5% of which are singletons. The ten biggest clones cover roughly 3.3% of the sample.

The study at large found these results: After the booster, most of the clones that had expanded following primary vaccination were detected again (about 95% of CD4 and around 88% of CD8), which suggests that memory was broadly maintained. Computational filtering was required because FACS-sorted repertoires could contain abundant contaminating clonotypes from the bulk population. A small share of clonotypes was detected in both CD4 and CD8 compartments, with the overlap likely arising from convergent recombination. The secondary T-cell response was found to be weaker but faster than the primary response, with a peak reached on day 5 rather than on day 15. Only a couple of donors were included in the study, so the extent to which the findings can be generalized is limited.

The V gene is TRBV11-2 and the J gene is TRBJ2-5; 8 central bases correspond to TRBD2. The clonotype originates from a man between 18 and 35 years old who received the YFV17D yellow fever vaccine. Source: CD4+ T cells sorted from PBMCs, taken on the day of the yellow fever booster vaccination. The nucleotides are TGTGCCAGCAGCTTAGGTCGGGGGGGATACCAAGAGACCCAGTACTTC. Its amino acids are CASSLGRGGYQETQYF.